One T cell receptor beta chain is described in this entry. In the source study's methods: By means of reference gene primer amplification, nucleated cell counts were estimated. The repertoire was sequenced with immunoSEQ multiplex PCR; TCRdb's copy has only in-frame clones and lacks some. That table furnishes V, J and clone size, whereas the DNA furnished D and trimming. The sample lists tens of thousands of clones; just over 85% were seen once. Trimming cost V 0 bases and J 1 base, with 10 bases left between them. Germline loops: CDR1 MNHEY, CDR2 SMNVEV (reference sequence). The length of the CDR3 is 15 residues. This sample was taken from a study of blood T cell repertoires in COVID-19.

Sequenced: peripheral blood. The clonotype originates from a human donor in a cohort sampled during active COVID-19. This chain connects TRBV27 to TRBJ2-7; the D gene is possibly TRBD1 (6 bases). The CDR3 is CASSLSGTTSYEQYF. The CDR3 nucleotides read TGTGCCAGCAGTTTATCAGGGACAACTTCCTACGAGCAGTACTTC.